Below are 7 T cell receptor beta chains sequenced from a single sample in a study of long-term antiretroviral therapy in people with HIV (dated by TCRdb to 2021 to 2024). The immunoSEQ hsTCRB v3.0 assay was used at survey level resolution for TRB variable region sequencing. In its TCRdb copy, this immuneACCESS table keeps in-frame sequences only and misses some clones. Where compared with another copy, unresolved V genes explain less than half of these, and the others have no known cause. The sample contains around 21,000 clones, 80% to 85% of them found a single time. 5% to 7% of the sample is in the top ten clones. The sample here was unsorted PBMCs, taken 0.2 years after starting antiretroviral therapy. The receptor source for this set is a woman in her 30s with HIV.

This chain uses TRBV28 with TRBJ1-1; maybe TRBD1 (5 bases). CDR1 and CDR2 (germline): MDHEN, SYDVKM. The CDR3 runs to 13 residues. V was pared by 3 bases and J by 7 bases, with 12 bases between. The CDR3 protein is CASSFRGFNEAFF. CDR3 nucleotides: TGTGCCAGCAGTTTTAGGGGATTTAATGAAGCTTTCTTT.

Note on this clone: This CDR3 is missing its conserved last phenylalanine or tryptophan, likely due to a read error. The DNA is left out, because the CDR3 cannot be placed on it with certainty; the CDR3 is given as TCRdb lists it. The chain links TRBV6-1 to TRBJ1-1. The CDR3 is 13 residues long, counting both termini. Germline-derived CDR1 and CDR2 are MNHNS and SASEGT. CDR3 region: CASRIDGDIDGTV.

In nucleotides, the CDR3 is TGTGCCAGCTCACCAGGGGGCGAAGAGACCCAGTACTTC. Translating gives CASSPGGEETQYF. The V and J genes are TRBV18 and TRBJ2-5, with D possibly TRBD1 on 6 matching bases. The CDR3 has 13 amino acids. The germline CDR1 and CDR2 sequences are KGHSH and LQKENI. V lost 2 bases and J lost 3, with 7 bases in between.

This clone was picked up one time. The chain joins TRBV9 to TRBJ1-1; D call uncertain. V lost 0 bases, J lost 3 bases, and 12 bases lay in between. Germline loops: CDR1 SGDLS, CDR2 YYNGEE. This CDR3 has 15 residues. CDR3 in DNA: TGTGCCAGCAGCGTAGATCAGGACCCTTACACTGAAGCTTTCTTT. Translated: CASSVDQDPYTEAFF.

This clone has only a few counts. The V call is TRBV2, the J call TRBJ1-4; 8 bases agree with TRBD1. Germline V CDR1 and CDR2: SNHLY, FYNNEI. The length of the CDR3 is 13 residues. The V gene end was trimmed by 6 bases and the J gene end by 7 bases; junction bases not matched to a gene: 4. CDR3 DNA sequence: TGTGCCAGCAGACCCGGGACAGGTGAAAAACTGTTTTTT. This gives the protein CASRPGTGEKLFF.

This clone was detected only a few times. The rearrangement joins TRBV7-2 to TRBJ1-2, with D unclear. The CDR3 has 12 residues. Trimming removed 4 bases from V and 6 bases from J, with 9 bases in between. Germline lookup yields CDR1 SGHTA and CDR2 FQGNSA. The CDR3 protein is CASSSLYDGYTF. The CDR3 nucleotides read TGTGCCAGCAGCTCGCTGTACGATGGCTACACCTTC.

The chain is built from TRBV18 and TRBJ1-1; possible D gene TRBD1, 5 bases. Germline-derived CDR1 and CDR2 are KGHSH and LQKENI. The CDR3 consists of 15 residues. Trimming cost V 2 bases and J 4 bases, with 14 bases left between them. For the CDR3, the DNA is TGTGCCAGCTCACCAACCCTTCAAGGGGCCACTGAAGCTTTCTTT. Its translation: CASSPTLQGATEAFF. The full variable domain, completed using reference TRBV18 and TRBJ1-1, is NAGVMQNPRHLVRRRGQEARLRCSPMKGHSHVYWYRQLPEEGLKFMVYLQKENIIDESGMPKERFSAEFPKEGPSILRIQQVVRGDSAAYFCASSPTLQGATEAFFGQGTRLTVV.